This T cell receptor beta chain was retrieved from a study of cytomegalovirus exposure and HLA in healthy donors. At the level of the study: Around 200 million T cells yielded roughly 120 million unique TCR beta sequences, as an earlier analysis found.

Study observations and caveats: An observed cluster of highly shared sequence variants was recorded as a likely sequencing artifact.

This clone occurred a few times. As yet, its antigen is unknown. CDR3 size: 15 residues. The PCR employed 60 Vbeta primers together with 13 Jbeta primers. The table came from immunoSEQ multiplex PCR; TCRdb's copy has only in-frame clones and leaves some out. The repertoire holds about 140,000 clones, with about four fifths as singletons. The receptor was derived from a young man in good health. The sample was PBMCs. The chain couples TRBV21-1 to TRBJ1-5. TRBV21-1 is termed a pseudogene. The CDR3 reads CASSKVREPNQPQHF. The DNA of the CDR3 is TGTGCCAGCAGCAAAGTGAGAGAACCCAATCAGCCCCAGCATTTT.